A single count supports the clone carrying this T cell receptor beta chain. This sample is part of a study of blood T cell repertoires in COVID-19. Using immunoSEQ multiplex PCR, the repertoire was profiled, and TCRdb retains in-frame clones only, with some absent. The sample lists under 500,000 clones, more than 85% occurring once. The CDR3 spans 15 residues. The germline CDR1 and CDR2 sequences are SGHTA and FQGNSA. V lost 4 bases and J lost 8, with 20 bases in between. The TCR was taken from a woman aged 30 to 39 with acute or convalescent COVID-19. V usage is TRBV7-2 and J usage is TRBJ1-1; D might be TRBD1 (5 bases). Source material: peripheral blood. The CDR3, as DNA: TGTGCCAGCAGCTCCACACGGAACGACAGAACAGAAGCTTTCTTT. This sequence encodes CASSSTRNDRTEAFF.